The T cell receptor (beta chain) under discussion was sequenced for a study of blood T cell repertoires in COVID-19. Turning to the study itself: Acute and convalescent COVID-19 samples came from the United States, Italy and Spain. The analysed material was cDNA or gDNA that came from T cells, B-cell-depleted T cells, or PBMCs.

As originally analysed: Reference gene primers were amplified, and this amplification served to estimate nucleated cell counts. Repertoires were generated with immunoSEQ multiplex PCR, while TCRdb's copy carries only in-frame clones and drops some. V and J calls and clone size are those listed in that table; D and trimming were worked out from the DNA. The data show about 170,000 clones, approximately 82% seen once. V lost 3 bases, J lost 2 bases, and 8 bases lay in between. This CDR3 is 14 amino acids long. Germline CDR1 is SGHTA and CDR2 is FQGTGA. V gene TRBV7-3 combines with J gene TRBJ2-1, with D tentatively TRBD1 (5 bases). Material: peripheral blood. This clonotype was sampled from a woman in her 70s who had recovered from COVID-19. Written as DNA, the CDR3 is TGTGCCAGCAGCTTCCTAGGGGCCTACAATGAGCAGTTCTTC. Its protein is CASSFLGAYNEQFF.